Below, 14 T cell receptor beta chains from the same sample are listed, as sequenced in a study of control samples from healthy donors and cancer patients. The method was immunoSEQ multiplex PCR; TCRdb's version includes in-frame clones alone and lacks a portion of them. The table records roughly 150,000 clones, 89% of them present only once. The sample was blood. Receptors were obtained from a man younger than 45 in good health.

The chain joins TRBV25-1 to TRBJ2-7, with D possibly being TRBD1 (6 bases). The V and J ends lost 10 bases and 6 bases respectively, with 19 bases between them. Germline loops: CDR1 MGHDK, CDR2 SYGVNS. The CDR3 consists of 13 residues. The CDR3: CATRQVGNGEQYF. The DNA of the CDR3 is TGTGCCACCCGACAGGTCGGGAACGGCGAGCAGTACTTC.

Notes on this clone: The same CDR3 is also encoded by other DNA sequences in this sample. This chain uses TRBV12-3 or TRBV12-4 with TRBJ2-2, with unresolved D. The CDR3 extends over 13 amino acids. Trimming stripped 3 bases from V and 5 bases from J, with 7 bases between. CDR3 in DNA: TGTGCCAGCAGTTTGAGTAATACCGGGGAGCTGTTTTTT. It is translated as CASSLSNTGELFF.

The CDR3 sequence: CASSLERLEVYEQYF. The DNA of the CDR3 is TGTGCCAGCAGCTTAGAACGGCTAGAGGTCTACGAGCAGTACTTC. J is TRBJ2-7 and V is TRBV7-2; no firm D call. V gave up 1 base and J gave up 3 bases, with 13 bases separating them. Germline V lookup: CDR1 SGHTA, CDR2 FQGNSA. The CDR3 is 15 residues long.

This clone was found a few times. This sequence joins TRBV25-1 and TRBJ2-5, with D hard to call. The V gene's germline CDR1 is MGHDK and CDR2 SYGVNS. The CDR3 contains 15 residues. The ends were cut back, 3 bases at V and 2 bases at J, with 13 bases in the middle. This CDR3 is CASSDHGPSQETQYF. Written as DNA, the CDR3 is TGTGCCAGCAGTGACCACGGACCGTCACAAGAGACCCAGTACTTC.

The chain is built from TRBV1 and TRBJ2-1; TRBD2, the D gene given by the table, was not confirmed from the DNA. TRBV1 is noted as a pseudogene. The CDR3 loop spans 17 amino acids. In DNA, the CDR3 is TGCACCAGCAGCCCACCAACTAGCGAAAGCTCCTACAATGAGCAGTTCTTC. Translated: CTSSPPTSESSYNEQFF.

The CDR3 reads CASSLLLTVSYNEQFF. The CDR3 coding sequence is TGTGCCAGCAGTTTATTACTCACAGTCTCCTACAATGAGCAGTTCTTC. The rearrangement uses TRBV27 and TRBJ2-1; no firm D call. Germline V gene sequence: CDR1 MNHEY, CDR2 SMNVEV (reference sequence). The CDR3 sequence is 16 residues long. V gave up 1 base and J gave up 0 bases, with 10 bases separating them.

V usage is TRBV4-1 and J usage is TRBJ1-2; D is perhaps TRBD1 (5 bases). Trimming removed 3 bases at V and 8 bases at J, with 19 bases between. Germline CDR1 and CDR2: MGHRA and YSYEKL. The CDR3 totals 15 residues. CDR3 residues: CASSHPGAQLGGYTF. The CDR3 region has the DNA TGCGCCAGCAGCCACCCTGGGGCTCAACTCGGCGGCTACACCTTC.

This rearrangement joins TRBV24-1 to TRBJ2-7; D perhaps matches TRBD1 (6 bases). Germline V gene sequence: CDR1 KGHDR, CDR2 SFDVKD. The V end was cut by 0 bases, the J end by 3 bases, with 11 bases between. This CDR3 is 15 amino acids long. CDR3 coding DNA: TGTGCCACCAGTGATTTGGAGGGGGAAGGCTACGAGCAGTACTTC. Protein sequence: CATSDLEGEGYEQYF.

This chain connects TRBV18 to TRBJ1-3; D not resolved. CDR1 and CDR2 from the germline V gene are KGHSH and LQKENI. CDR3 length equals 13 residues. V was cut by 4 bases and J by 4 bases, with 8 bases left in between. The CDR3 loop reads CASSQGRGNTIYF. As DNA, the CDR3 is TGTGCCAGCTCACAGGGCCGGGGAAACACCATATATTTT.

This chain joins TRBV6-1 and TRBJ1-1, with 9 bases that match TRBD1. V lost 0 bases to trimming and J lost 4 bases; unmatched junction nucleotides: 6. CDR1 is MNHNS, CDR2 SASEGT, per germline. The CDR3 covers 16 residues. CDR3 DNA: TGTGCCAGCAGTGAAGCACACACGACAGGGGGCACTGAAGCTTTCTTT. It translates to CASSEAHTTGGTEAFF.

The rearrangement uses TRBV7-9 and TRBJ2-1, with D maybe TRBD1 (8 bases). The CDR3 is 15 residues long. The germline V gene encodes CDR1 SEHNR and CDR2 FQNEAQ (reference sequence). V lost 1 base and J lost 7, with 14 bases in between. CDR3 sequence: CASSLVTGEGNEQFF. In DNA form, the CDR3 reads TGTGCCAGCAGCTTAGTGACAGGGGAGGGGAATGAGCAGTTCTTC.

The chain has TRBV6-2 or TRBV6-3 and TRBJ1-1; unclear D gene. V dropped 0 bases and J dropped 4 bases, with 9 bases sitting between them. This CDR3 spans 14 amino acids. From germline, CDR1 is MNHEY and CDR2 SVGEGT. CDR3 sequence: CASSYSWVPTEAFF. CDR3 in DNA: TGTGCCAGCAGTTACTCCTGGGTTCCCACTGAAGCTTTCTTT.

The chain uses TRBV2 and TRBJ1-6, with TRBD1 matching over 7 bases. This CDR3 has 14 amino acids. Germline V gene lookup returns CDR1 SNHLY and CDR2 FYNNEI. Unmatched junction bases numbered 6, after V lost 6 bases and J lost 7 bases. The CDR3 sequence is CASSAGTENSPLHF. CDR3 in DNA: TGTGCCAGCAGCGCCGGGACAGAGAATTCACCCCTCCACTTT.

The rearrangement links TRBV5-4 to TRBJ2-3, with D possibly matching TRBD2 (5 bases). The V gene's germline CDR1 is SGHNT and CDR2 YYREEE (reference sequence). V shed 0 bases and J shed 0 bases, with 8 bases lying between them. The CDR3 length is 15 residues. The CDR3 DNA follows: TGTGCCAGCAGCTTGGCCCCGGGAAGCACAGATACGCAGTATTTT. Protein product: CASSLAPGSTDTQYF.